This record concerns one T cell receptor beta chain sequence. This entry belongs to a study of blood T cell repertoires in COVID-19. Study context: Specimens from acute and convalescent COVID-19 originated in the United States, Italy and Spain. T cells, B-cell-depleted T cells, or PBMCs provided the cDNA or gDNA that served as material.

Germline V CDR1 and CDR2: LNHNV, YYDKDF (reference sequence). This CDR3 has 17 residues. The ends were cut back, 2 bases at V and 2 bases at J, with 18 bases in the middle. Per the authors' pipeline: Counts of nucleated cells, estimated from reference gene primer amplification, were obtained. The repertoire was sequenced with immunoSEQ multiplex PCR; TCRdb's copy has only in-frame clones and lacks some. Clone size and V and J calls were adopted from that table, with D and trimming inferred from the DNA. The repertoire holds 400,000 to 500,000 clones, with roughly 85% as singletons. The V gene is TRBV15, the J gene TRBJ2-5; the D gene is possibly TRBD1 (5 bases). Input material: peripheral blood. The receptor's source is a woman aged 30 to 39 with active or convalescent COVID-19. CDR3 protein: CATSRFPQESGQETQYF. The CDR3 DNA reads as TGTGCCACCAGCAGATTCCCTCAGGAGTCAGGGCAAGAGACCCAGTACTTC.